This TCR beta chain was identified during a study of cytomegalovirus exposure and HLA in healthy donors. At the level of the study: A data release that came early held around 85 million unique TCRs from HLA-typed donors.

The study ran its PCR with 60 Vbeta and 13 Jbeta primers. The method was immunoSEQ multiplex PCR; TCRdb's version includes in-frame clones alone and lacks a portion of them. Of some 190,000 clones listed, around 86% are singletons. This clone was seen only a few times. Its target is unknown. J lost 6 bases, V lost 4 bases, and 13 bases had no gene match. CDR1 SGHNT and CDR2 YYREEE come from the germline V gene (reference sequence). The CDR3 has 17 amino acids. Study-level results: In a later analysis, a missense DCLRE1C variant was linked to TCR beta V- and J-gene trimming. A later analysis found that most CMV-associated TCR beta chains appeared HLA-restricted.

The V call is TRBV5-4, the J call TRBJ2-3, with 11 bases aligning to TRBD2. Sequencing was performed on PBMCs. This receptor was identified in a woman aged 18-29 years in good health and CMV-seronegative. The CDR3 DNA reads TGTGCCAGCAGCCCGCCCCGTAGCGGGGGGGCCGGGGATACGCAGTATTTT. Amino acid sequence: CASSPPRSGGAGDTQYF.